These 14 T cell receptor beta chains were all obtained from the same sample, sequenced in a study of CD4+ T cells in melanoma. Clones were read by immunoSEQ multiplex PCR, and TCRdb kept only the in-frame ones, dropping some. The sample has tens of thousands of clones; roughly 69% are singletons. The sample comprised tumor tissue. These receptors came from a human donor with melanoma.

The rearrangement links TRBV9 to TRBJ2-7; tentative D call: TRBD2 (6 bases). Deletions cut 4 bases from V and 0 bases from J, with 14 bases between. Looked up from germline, CDR1 is SGDLS and CDR2 is YYNGEE. The length of the CDR3 is 15 residues. The CDR3 sequence is CASSPLAGSSYEQYF. The CDR3 DNA reads as TGTGCCAGCAGCCCATTGGCGGGGAGCTCCTACGAGCAGTACTTC.

The rearrangement links TRBV2 to TRBJ1-4; D is undetermined. V gave up 5 bases and J gave up 13 bases, with 14 bases separating them. The length of the CDR3 is 12 residues. The germline V gene encodes CDR1 SNHLY and CDR2 FYNNEI. This CDR3 is CASSSTIPLLFF. The CDR3 nucleotides read TGTGCCAGCAGTTCGACCATCCCCCTACTGTTTTTT.

This clone occurred a few times. The chain is built from TRBV30 and TRBJ1-2; no definite D call. This CDR3 is 14 amino acids long. V lost 5 bases and J 3 bases, leaving 16 bases between the germline ends. CDR1 is GTSNPN and CDR2 is SVGIG in the germline V gene (reference sequence). CDR3 loop: CAWQRRGRHYGYTF. The CDR3 DNA follows: TGTGCCTGGCAGCGACGGGGAAGGCACTATGGCTACACCTTC.

CDR3 in DNA: TGCAGCGTTGAAGGGGGTCTGCCCCTAAATCAGCCCCAGCATTTT. The encoded protein is CSVEGGLPLNQPQHF. This chain connects TRBV29-1 to TRBJ1-5; no firm D call. Germline-derived CDR1 and CDR2 are SQVTM and ANQGSEA. CDR3 size: 15 residues. V was cut by 1 base and J by 4 bases, with 14 bases left in between. The entire variable domain, with the rest obtained from reference TRBV29-1 and TRBJ1-5, is as follows: SAVISQKPSRDICQRGTSLTIQCQVDSQVTMMFWYRQQPGQSLTLIATANQGSEATYESGFVIDKFPISRPNLTFSTLTVSNMSPEDSSIYLCSVEGGLPLNQPQHFGDGTRLSIL.

This clone was detected once. The chain combines TRBV19 with TRBJ1-1, with D maybe TRBD1 (6 bases). CDR3 size: 15 residues. Trimming left V 2 bases short and J 5 bases short, with 15 bases between. Germline V gives CDR1 LNHDA, CDR2 SQIVND (reference sequence). The CDR3 nucleotides read TGTGCCAGTAGTATAACGGGGGGCCGAGGGACTGAAGCTTTCTTT. This sequence encodes CASSITGGRGTEAFF.

V is TRBV9 and J is TRBJ2-3; D ambiguous. V lost 0 bases and J lost 2, with 7 bases in between. The CDR3 covers 14 residues. The germline CDR1 and CDR2 sequences are SGDLS and YYNGEE. CDR3 nucleotides: TGTGCCAGCAGCGTAGAGGCTACCACAGATACGCAGTATTTT. Its protein product is CASSVEATTDTQYF.

The V and J genes are TRBV30 and TRBJ1-5; TRBD1 aligns across 9 bases. CDR1 is GTSNPN, CDR2 SVGIG, per germline (reference sequence). The CDR3 loop spans 14 amino acids. V shed 3 bases and J 4 bases; nucleotides not matched to a gene: 4. Written as DNA, the CDR3 is TGTGCCTGGAGCTATGGACAGGGGAATCAGCCCCAGCATTTT. Its translation is CAWSYGQGNQPQHF.

The chain is built from TRBV11-2 and TRBJ2-1; D ambiguous. The germline V and J ends were trimmed by 8 bases and 9 bases, with 17 bases remaining between them. The CDR3 has 13 residues. Germline V lookup: CDR1 SGHAT, CDR2 FQNNGV. The CDR3 region has the DNA TGTGCCAGCGGCCCACAACCACAGATTGAGCAGTTCTTC. Translation gives CASGPQPQIEQFF.

The CDR3, as DNA: TGTGCCAGCAGCCCCTGGACAGGGAGGACCTACGAGCAGTACTTC. It codes for CASSPWTGRTYEQYF. The V and J genes are TRBV5-4 and TRBJ2-7; 8 nucleotides line up with TRBD1. CDR1 is SGHNT, CDR2 YYREEE, per germline (reference sequence). This CDR3 has 15 amino acids. Unmatched junction bases numbered 8, after V lost 4 bases and J lost 2 bases.

Only a few counts were recorded for this clone. The CDR3 coding sequence is TGTGCCAGCAGCTTGTTTCCCCTGGACAACACCGGGGAGCTGTTTTTT. This encodes CASSLFPLDNTGELFF. This chain uses TRBV5-5 with TRBJ2-2; D is undetermined. Germline-derived CDR1 and CDR2 are SGHKS and YYEKEE (reference sequence). V was shortened by 1 base and J by 2 bases, with 12 bases between the two germline ends. The CDR3 is made up of 16 amino acids. The full variable domain, in which reference TRBV5-5 and TRBJ2-2 provide the parts outside the CDR3, is DAGVTQSPTHLIKTRGQQVTLRCSPISGHKSVSWYQQVLGQGPQFIFQYYEKEERGRGNFPDRFSARQFPNYSSELNVNALLLGDSALYLCASSLFPLDNTGELFFGEGSRLTVL.

V and J are TRBV4-3 and TRBJ1-1, with D possibly TRBD1 on 5 matching bases. Trimming removed 4 bases at V and 5 bases at J, with 17 bases between. The CDR3 runs to 15 residues. Per the germline V gene, CDR1 is LGHNA and CDR2 is YSLEER. CDR3 loop: CASSPMSGWGTEAFF. CDR3 coding DNA: TGCGCCAGCAGCCCCATGTCGGGGTGGGGGACTGAAGCTTTCTTT.

The chain couples TRBV2 to TRBJ1-2; 8 bases fit TRBD1. CDR1 is SNHLY and CDR2 is FYNNEI in the germline V gene. CDR3 size: 12 residues. J was trimmed by 8 bases and V by 4 bases; bases with no gene match: 3. The CDR3 is CASSGDRPGYTF. The CDR3 DNA follows: TGTGCCAGCAGTGGGGACAGGCCCGGCTACACCTTC.

This clone was found a few times. The rearrangement links TRBV12-5 to TRBJ2-3; no reliable D call. The length of the CDR3 is 12 residues. Germline assignment: CDR1 LGHNT and CDR2 FRNRAP. The V end was cut by 6 bases, the J end by 8 bases, with 12 bases between. CDR3 protein: CASGPGTITQYF. The CDR3 nucleotides are TGTGCTAGTGGGCCGGGTACCATTACGCAGTATTTT.

The sample holds many counts of this clone. This chain connects TRBV7-2 to TRBJ2-1; the D is unclear. CDR1 SGHTA and CDR2 FQGNSA come from the germline V gene. Trimming removed 10 bases at V and 5 bases at J, with 9 bases between. CDR3 size: 11 residues. The CDR3 loop is CATTRDNEQFF. The CDR3, as DNA: TGTGCCACCACCCGGGACAATGAGCAGTTCTTC.